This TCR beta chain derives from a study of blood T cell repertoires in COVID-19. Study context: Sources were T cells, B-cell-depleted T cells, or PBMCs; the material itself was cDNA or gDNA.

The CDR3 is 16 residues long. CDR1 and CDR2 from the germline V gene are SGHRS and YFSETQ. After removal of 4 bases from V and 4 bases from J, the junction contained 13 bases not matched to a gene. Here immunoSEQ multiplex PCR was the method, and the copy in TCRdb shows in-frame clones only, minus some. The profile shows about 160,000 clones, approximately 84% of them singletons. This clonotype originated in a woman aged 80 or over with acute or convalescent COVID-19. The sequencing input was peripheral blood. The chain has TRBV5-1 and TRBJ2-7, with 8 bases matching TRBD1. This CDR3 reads CASSRAPGQEGYEQYF. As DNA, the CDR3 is TGCGCCAGCAGCCGGGCCCCGGGACAGGAGGGGTACGAGCAGTACTTC.